These T cell receptor beta chains were read from a single sample in a study of T-cell memory formation after mild COVID-19. A single record per CDR3 protein comes from TCRdb applying MiXCR to the 5' RACE reads. The sample carries approximately 500,000 distinct CDR3 sequences, roughly 25% recorded once. The material sequenced was PBMCs or a T cell subset sorted from them (not recorded which). These receptors all come from an adult woman who had mild COVID-19 (a few samples of this study predate the infection). Cell type and time point are not known. The CDR3 runs from the conserved cysteine through the conserved F or W. Fields, in order: J gene, D gene, V gene, clone size, CDR3 DNA, CDR3 protein. A D gene is named only where the DNA matches it firmly. Clone size is not always given. Where it is, it says once, few, many or a class for expanded clones.

>TRBJ2-7|TRBD1|TRBV3-1|-
TGTGCCAGCAGCCAAGGGGACAGGGTCTACGAGCAGTACTTC
CASSQGDRVYEQYF
>TRBJ1-1|-|TRBV2|-
TGTGCCAGCAGTTCGGACAGAACTATGAACACTGAAGCTTTCTTT
CASSSDRTMNTEAFF
>TRBJ2-7|TRBD2|TRBV19|-
TGTGCCAGTAGTAGTTCGACTAGCCGATCCTACGAGCAGTACTTC
CASSSSTSRSYEQYF
>TRBJ2-1|-|TRBV7-9|-
TGTGCCAGCAGCTTGCAGGGAGACAATGAGCAGTTCTTC
CASSLQGDNEQFF
>TRBJ2-1|TRBD1|TRBV12-3/TRBV12-4|-
TGTGCCAGCAGCCGGGACAGTGTTCTTAATGAGCAGTTCTTC
CASSRDSVLNEQFF
>TRBJ1-2|-|TRBV5-5|few
TGTGCCAGCAGCTTGAGGGGGACGGACAACTATGGCTACACCTTC
CASSLRGTDNYGYTF
>TRBJ2-1|TRBD1|TRBV20-1|few
TGCAGCGAGCAGGGGGCCTCCTACAATGAGCAGTTCTTC
CSEQGASYNEQFF
>TRBJ1-6|-|TRBV9|-
TGTGCCAGCAGCGTATCGGTAGGGGCGGATTCACCCCTCCACTTT
CASSVSVGADSPLHF
>TRBJ1-3|-|TRBV7-9|-
TGTGCCAGCAGGGAAAGGGTCCTCTCTGGAAACACCATATATTTT
CASRERVLSGNTIYF
>TRBJ1-1|-|TRBV24-1|-
TGTGCCACCCGTGGAGGGTTTAACGAGAACACTGAAGCTTTCTTT
CATRGGFNENTEAFF
>TRBJ2-7|-|TRBV5-1|-
TGCGCCAGCCTGTACGGTCGTGACTACGAGCAGTACTTC
CASLYGRDYEQYF
>TRBJ2-1|TRBD2|TRBV5-1|few
TGCGCCAGCAGCCAACGCCCGCGGGGGGGGAATGAGCAGTTCTTC
CASSQRPRGGNEQFF
>TRBJ2-3|-|TRBV5-1|few
TGCGCCAGCAGCTTGATGCAGCCACGCACAGATACGCAGTATTTT
CASSLMQPRTDTQYF
>TRBJ1-1|-|TRBV9|-
TGTGCCAGCAGCGTAGAAGATGGACTAGGAGGCACTGAAGCTTTCTTT
CASSVEDGLGGTEAFF
>TRBJ2-3|TRBD2|TRBV2|-
TGTGCCAGCACCTCAGTCGGGGGGAAGCGCACAGATACGCAGTATTTT
CASTSVGGKRTDTQYF
>TRBJ2-7|TRBD2|TRBV30|few
TGTGCCTGGAGTGCTCAAAGGGGACTAGTACGAAACGAGCAGTACTTC
CAWSAQRGLVRNEQYF
>TRBJ1-4|-|TRBV18|few
TGTGCCAGCTCACCTCAATCGGGCCGCGAAAAACTGTTTTTT
CASSPQSGREKLFF
>TRBJ1-1|-|TRBV4-1|-
TGCGCCAGCAGCCAAGAGGTTGGGACAATGAACACTGAAGCTTTCTTT
CASSQEVGTMNTEAFF
>TRBJ2-7|-|TRBV20-1|many
TGCAGTGCCCAAGGGGGGTTGGGCTCCTACGAGCAGTACTTC
CSAQGGLGSYEQYF
>TRBJ2-1|TRBD2|TRBV3-1|few
TGTGCCAGCAGCATGGGATTAACTAGCGGGGGGGCCCATGAGCAGTTCTTC
CASSMGLTSGGAHEQFF
>TRBJ1-1|TRBD1|TRBV20-1|few
TGCAGTGCTAGAAACAGGGGTCTCGGAACTGAAGCTTTCTTT
CSARNRGLGTEAFF
>TRBJ2-7|-|TRBV29-1|few
TGCAGCGTTGAATTGGGGGGCGAGTACGAGCAGTACTTC
CSVELGGEYEQYF
>TRBJ2-5|-|TRBV20-1|few
TGCAGTGCTATGGTAGCCGGGAAGACCCAGTACTTC
CSAMVAGKTQYF
>TRBJ2-5|TRBD1|TRBV7-2|few
TGTGCCAGCAGCACGACCCACAGGGGGCTGGGGGAGACCCAGTACTTC
CASSTTHRGLGETQYF
>TRBJ2-5|TRBD2|TRBV7-9|-
TGTGCCAGCAGCTTAGAGATCCCGGGACTAAGCCTAGAGACCCAGTACTTC
CASSLEIPGLSLETQYF
>TRBJ2-7|TRBD1|TRBV28|-
TGTGCCAGCAGTCCGGGGACAGCACGTTCCTACGAGCAGTACTTC
CASSPGTARSYEQYF
>TRBJ1-6|-|TRBV12-3/TRBV12-4|few
TGTGCCAGCAGTTTAAACAGGCTCGGAGCCCTCCACTTT
CASSLNRLGALHF
>TRBJ2-7|-|TRBV7-8|-
TGTGCCAGCCGGTCTGGGGAGCGACCTACGGAGCAGTACTTC
CASRSGERPTEQYF
>TRBJ1-1|-|TRBV15|-
TGTGCCACCAGCACCCCTATGATCTCTGAAGCTTTCTTT
CATSTPMISEAFF
>TRBJ2-3|TRBD2|TRBV7-2|-
TGTGCCAGCAGCTTAGGGACTAGACCCCTCCCGGATACGCAGTATTTT
CASSLGTRPLPDTQYF
>TRBJ2-5|-|TRBV29-1|few
TGCAGCGTGGCTGCGACGGAAGAGACCCAGTACTTC
CSVAATEETQYF
>TRBJ2-7|TRBD1|TRBV14|once
TGTGCCAGCAGCCACGCCGGGACAGGGACCTACGAGCAGTACTTC
CASSHAGTGTYEQYF
>TRBJ1-1|TRBD1|TRBV13|few
TGTGCCAGCAGCCTCGACAGGGTTGACACTGAAGCTTTCTTT
CASSLDRVDTEAFF
>TRBJ1-2|TRBD1|TRBV11-2|-
TGTGCCAGCAGCTATGACAGGGTTGGCTACACCTTC
CASSYDRVGYTF
>TRBJ1-1|TRBD1|TRBV7-9|few
TGTGCCAGCAGAGTCCAGGGGGAGATAATGGTGAACACTGAAGCTTTCTTT
CASRVQGEIMVNTEAFF
>TRBJ2-1|-|TRBV9|-
TGTGCCAGCAGCGTAGATGGAGAAACCTACAATGAGCAGTTCTTC
CASSVDGETYNEQFF
>TRBJ2-1|TRBD1|TRBV5-4|-
TGTGCCAGCAGCTTGGACAGGGGGAACTACAATGAGCAGTTCTTC
CASSLDRGNYNEQFF
>TRBJ2-1|TRBD2|TRBV5-6|few
TGTGCCAGCAGCGACGGACTAGCGGGAATTCGGGGGATTGAGCAGTTCTTC
CASSDGLAGIRGIEQFF
>TRBJ2-1|TRBD2|TRBV13|few
TGTGCCAGCAGCTTCGGTAGCGGGAGCCACAATGAGCAGTTCTTC
CASSFGSGSHNEQFF
>TRBJ2-7|-|TRBV5-1|-
TGCGCCAGCTCCCTGATTGCAGACTCCTACGAGCAGTACTTC
CASSLIADSYEQYF
>TRBJ2-7|TRBD2|TRBV11-3|-
TGTGCCAGCGCGGGGATACGGGGGACTACCTACGAGCAGTACTTC
CASAGIRGTTYEQYF
>TRBJ1-2|-|TRBV20-1|few
TGCAGTGCTCGCCCGAGGACCATAGCTAACTATGGCTACACCTTC
CSARPRTIANYGYTF
>TRBJ1-1|-|TRBV4-3|-
TGCGCCAGCAGCCACGGGAGTCGGGTTTGGGACACTGAAGCTTTCTTT
CASSHGSRVWDTEAFF
>TRBJ2-7|-|TRBV4-1|-
TGCGCCAGCAGCCAAAAAAGGACAGCCAGGTACGAGCAGTACTTC
CASSQKRTARYEQYF
>TRBJ2-1|TRBD1|TRBV12-3/TRBV12-4|few
TGTGCCAGCAGCCAACCTCAGGGGGTTAGATCCTACAATGAGCAGTTCTTC
CASSQPQGVRSYNEQFF